This is a list of T cell receptor beta chains from one sample in a study of cytomegalovirus exposure and HLA in healthy donors. The method was immunoSEQ multiplex PCR; TCRdb's version includes in-frame clones alone and lacks a portion of them. This repertoire shows around 130,000 clones, about two thirds found once; its top ten account for 6.6%. Sequenced: PBMCs. These receptors were taken from a man aged 40-55 years in good health and CMV-seropositive. Both conserved end residues are part of each CDR3. Each record gives: V gene, CDR3 length, CDR3 protein.

TRBV10-2 | 15 | CASSLQGVGTGELFF
TRBV7-9 | 15 | CASSLRTGRAYEQYF
TRBV4-1 | 16 | CASSRIRGTSGTLQYF
TRBV5-6 | 14 | CASSLTGFDTEAFF
TRBV19 | 12 | CATRTGGYGYTF
TRBV6-1 | 15 | CASRPTGESNQPQHF
TRBV5-1 | 15 | CASSPEGTGGGEQYF
TRBV5-1 | 16 | CASSGWTSGNYNEQFF
TRBV15 | 12 | CATSSATGEQYF
TRBV6-5 | 11 | CASSYGEKLFF
TRBV4-1 | 14 | CASSRGDNSYEQYF
TRBV6-1 | 16 | CASSEAISSGTRLYTF
TRBV14 | 14 | CASSQVSETGAAFF
TRBV9 | 14 | CASSVAQDNYGYTF
TRBV9 | 12 | CASSGTGEGYTF
TRBV7-9 | 13 | CASGQLPRDTQYF
TRBV4-2 | 19 | CASSQHRLAGGPSYNEQFF
TRBV28 | 18 | CASSLLGRVAKGAYEQYF
TRBV15 | 14 | CATRAGGGSTEAFF
TRBV7-6 | 15 | CASSLGGDRGYEQYF